These T cell receptor beta chains were read from a single sample in a study of cytotoxic CD8 clonotypes in ibrutinib-treated CLL. The method was immunoSEQ multiplex PCR; TCRdb's version includes in-frame clones alone and lacks a portion of them. This table has around 97,000 clones, about 78% appearing once. The input for sequencing was PBMCs, taken after 12 months of ibrutinib treatment. These receptors were collected from a human donor with chronic lymphocytic leukemia. Each CDR3 is given with its conserved first and last residue. A D gene is named only where the DNA matches it firmly. Clone size is given for some rows only: seen once, a few or many times, or a class if the clone is expanded.

d_call	cdr3_length	clone_size	j_call	v_call	cdr3_nt	cdr3_aa
.	15	.	TRBJ2-7	TRBV5-1	TGCGCCAGCAGACGTGGGATTACCAGCTCCTACGAGCAGTACTTC	CASRRGITSSYEQYF
.	13	.	TRBJ2-3	TRBV7-3	TGTGCCAGCAGCCGGGGAGAGGCAGATACGCAGTATTTT	CASSRGEADTQYF
.	12	.	TRBJ2-7	TRBV18	TGTGCCAGCTCACCAACAGTCTACGAGCAGTACTTC	CASSPTVYEQYF
TRBD1	17	.	TRBJ1-4	TRBV5-1	TGCGCCAGCAGCTTGGGGACAGGGGGCACCCGCCCTGAAAAACTGTTTTTT	CASSLGTGGTRPEKLFF
.	16	.	TRBJ1-1	TRBV11-3	TGTGCCAGCAGCTTTCCCCAAAGGGGCATAAAAGCTGAAGCTTTCTTT	CASSFPQRGIKAEAFF
.	14	.	TRBJ2-7	TRBV10-3	TGTGCCATCAGTGAGTCTACAGGAACCTACGAGCAGTACTTC	CAISESTGTYEQYF
.	11	.	TRBJ1-5	TRBV6-6	TGTGCCGGGGGCCGCAATCAGCCCCAGCATTTT	CAGGRNQPQHF
.	15	.	TRBJ2-7	TRBV27	TGTGCCAGCAGTACACCGGGACCTCGGCGCTCCGAGCAGTACTTC	CASSTPGPRRSEQYF
.	13	.	TRBJ2-1	TRBV30	TGTGCCTGGAGTGGGGCAGGGGCCCATGAGCAGTTCTTC	CAWSGAGAHEQFF
.	14	.	TRBJ1-4	TRBV7-8	TGTGCCAGCCGCCGAGCGGAGGCTAATGAAAAACTGTTTTTT	CASRRAEANEKLFF
.	14	.	TRBJ1-2	TRBV2	TGTGCCAGCAGTCCGGATCCGGGACCCTATGGCTACACCTTC	CASSPDPGPYGYTF
.	14	few	TRBJ1-1	TRBV10-1	TGCGCCAGCAGTTCAGGGACGGCCGGCACTGAAGCTTTCTTT	CASSSGTAGTEAFF
TRBD2	17	.	TRBJ2-7	TRBV7-8	TGTGCCAGCAGCTCCCCTGTGGGACTAGCGGATTCCTACGAGCAGTACTTC	CASSSPVGLADSYEQYF
TRBD2	16	.	TRBJ2-5	TRBV5-4	TGTGCCAGCAGCTTTACGCCGGGACTAGAGTCAGGGACCCAGTACTTC	CASSFTPGLESGTQYF
.	13	few	TRBJ2-4	TRBV6-1	TGTGCCAGCACTCCCTCCCCGCGGGCCCTTCAGTACTTC	CASTPSPRALQYF
.	18	.	TRBJ2-1	TRBV6-1	TGTGCCAGCAGTGATGGACGGTGGAAAGGGAGCTCCTACAATGAGCAGTTCTTC	CASSDGRWKGSSYNEQFF
TRBD1	13	.	TRBJ2-7	TRBV2	TGTGCCAGCAGTGAACGGGGACAGGGTATACAGTACTTC	CASSERGQGIQYF
.	14	.	TRBJ2-2	TRBV9	TGTGCCAGCAGCACGGGACAGAACACCGGGGAGCTGTTTTTT	CASSTGQNTGELFF
.	14	few	TRBJ2-4	TRBV7-8	TGTGCCAGCAGTCTCAGGGGAGTAGAAAACATTCAGTACTTC	CASSLRGVENIQYF
TRBD2	15	.	TRBJ2-7	TRBV5-1	TGCGCCAGCAGCTTGGAACCGGGGGGGGCCTACGAGCAGTACTTC	CASSLEPGGAYEQYF
.	13	.	TRBJ2-7	TRBV5-5	TGTGCCAGCAGCTTACTAGTAGCCTACGAGCAGTACTTC	CASSLLVAYEQYF
.	17	.	TRBJ2-7	TRBV5-5	TGTGCCAGCAGCAAATATCAGGGGCCCCCTTCGACCTACGAGCAGTACTTC	CASSKYQGPPSTYEQYF
TRBD1	15	.	TRBJ2-7	TRBV18	TGTGCCAGCTCACCAACGGGACAGGGGGCCTACGAGCAGTACTTC	CASSPTGQGAYEQYF
.	15	.	TRBJ2-6	TRBV5-1	TGCGCCAGCAGCCGTGGAGACTCTGGGGCCAACGTCCTGACTTTC	CASSRGDSGANVLTF
.	12	.	TRBJ1-2	TRBV11-3	TGTGCCAGCAGCTACAGACAGACGGGCTACACCTTC	CASSYRQTGYTF
TRBD2	18	.	TRBJ2-1	TRBV28	TGTGCCAGCAGTTTGGTTAGGACTAGCGGACGCTCCTACAATGAGCAGTTCTTC	CASSLVRTSGRSYNEQFF
.	12	.	TRBJ2-3	TRBV2	TGTGCCAGCAGTGAAAGGATTGATACGCAGTATTTT	CASSERIDTQYF
.	14	.	TRBJ2-5	TRBV7-6	TGTGCCAGCAGCTTAGCTGGGGAGGTAGAGACCCAGTACTTC	CASSLAGEVETQYF
.	13	.	TRBJ2-7	TRBV5-5	TGTGCCAGCAGCACGGGACAACTCTACGAGCAGTACTTC	CASSTGQLYEQYF
.	16	few	TRBJ1-2	TRBV25-1	TGTGCCAGCAGCCCCGAGGGCAACGGAGCCAACTATGGCTACACCTTC	CASSPEGNGANYGYTF
.	13	.	TRBJ1-5	TRBV18	TGTGCCAGCTCATCCGATAGCAATCAGCCCCAGCATTTT	CASSSDSNQPQHF
TRBD1	14	few	TRBJ1-4	TRBV6-5	TGTGCCAGCTTGACAGGGCGGGGAGCGGAAAAACTGTTTTTT	CASLTGRGAEKLFF
.	12	few	TRBJ1-5	TRBV28	TGTGCCAGCAACCAGGGTTCCCATTCCCAGCATTTT	CASNQGSHSQHF
.	14	.	TRBJ1-6	TRBV6-6	TGTGCCAGCAGCCTGGACAGCGGCAATTCACCCCTCCACTTT	CASSLDSGNSPLHF
.	11	.	TRBJ2-1	TRBV5-6	TGTGCCAGCAGCGTTCGAGACGGGCAGTTCTTC	CASSVRDGQFF
.	16	few	TRBJ2-6	TRBV9	TGTGCCAGCAGCGTAGCCCAGGGGACTGGGGCCAACGTCCTGACTTTC	CASSVAQGTGANVLTF
.	14	few	TRBJ2-3	TRBV19	TGTGCCAGTAGTATAGGGACTAGCACAGATACGCAGTATTTT	CASSIGTSTDTQYF
TRBD2	15	.	TRBJ2-1	TRBV28	TGTGCCAGCAGCCGACTAGCGGGTGGCCTTTATGAGCAGTTCTTC	CASSRLAGGLYEQFF
.	14	.	TRBJ2-3	TRBV5-1	TGCGCCAGCAGCCCCGTCGGCAGCACAGATACGCAGTATTTT	CASSPVGSTDTQYF
.	16	many	TRBJ2-1	TRBV7-8	TGTGCCAGCAGTTCGGACAGCACGAGCTCCTACAATGAGCAGTTCTTC	CASSSDSTSSYNEQFF
.	19	.	TRBJ1-4	TRBV5-1	TGCGCCAGCAGTCCGGGATATGGGACGGGTGGTAATCCGAATGAAAAACTGTTTTTT	CASSPGYGTGGNPNEKLFF
TRBD2	17	.	TRBJ2-4	TRBV25-1	TGTGCCAGCACCCCCGGGGAAGGTACTAGCGGGGGGAACATTCAGTACTTC	CASTPGEGTSGGNIQYF
.	13	.	TRBJ1-2	TRBV7-9	TGTGCCAGCAGCCCTCGGACAGATTATGGCTACACCTTC	CASSPRTDYGYTF
.	11	.	TRBJ2-7	TRBV12-5	TGTGCTAGTGGCGGACAGTACGAGCAGTACTTC	CASGGQYEQYF
TRBD1	16	many	TRBJ1-1	TRBV5-4	TGTGCCAGCAGCTTGGAGACAGGGACGGCGCACACTGAAGCTTTCTTT	CASSLETGTAHTEAFF
TRBD2	14	.	TRBJ2-5	TRBV30	TGTGCCTGGAGTGGTGGGACTAGCCAAGAGACCCAGTACTTC	CAWSGGTSQETQYF